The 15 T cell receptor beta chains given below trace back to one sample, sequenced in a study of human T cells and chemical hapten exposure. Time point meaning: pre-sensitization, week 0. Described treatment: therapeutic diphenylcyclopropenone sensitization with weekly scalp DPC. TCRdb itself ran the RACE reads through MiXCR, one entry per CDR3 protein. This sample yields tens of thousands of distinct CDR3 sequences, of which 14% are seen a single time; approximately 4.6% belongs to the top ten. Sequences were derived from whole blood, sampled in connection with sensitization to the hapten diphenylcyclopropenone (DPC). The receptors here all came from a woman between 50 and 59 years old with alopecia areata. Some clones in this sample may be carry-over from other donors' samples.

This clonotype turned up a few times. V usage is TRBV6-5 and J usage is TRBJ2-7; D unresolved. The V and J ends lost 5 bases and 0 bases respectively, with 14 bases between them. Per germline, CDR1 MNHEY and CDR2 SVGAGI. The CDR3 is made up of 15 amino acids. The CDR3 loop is CASSRLGISSYEQYF. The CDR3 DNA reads TGTGCCAGCAGTCGTTTGGGCATAAGCTCCTACGAGCAGTACTTC.

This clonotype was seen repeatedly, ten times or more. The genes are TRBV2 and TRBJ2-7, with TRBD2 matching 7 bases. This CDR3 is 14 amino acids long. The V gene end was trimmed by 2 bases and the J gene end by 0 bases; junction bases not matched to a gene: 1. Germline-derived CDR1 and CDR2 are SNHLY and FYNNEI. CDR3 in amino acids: CASSEQRGSYEQYF. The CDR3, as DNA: TGTGCCAGCAGTGAACAGCGGGGCTCCTACGAGCAGTACTTC.

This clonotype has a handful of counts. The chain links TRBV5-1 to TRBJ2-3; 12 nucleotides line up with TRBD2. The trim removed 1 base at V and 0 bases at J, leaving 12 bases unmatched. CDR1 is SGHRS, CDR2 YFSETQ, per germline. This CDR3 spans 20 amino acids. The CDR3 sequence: CASSLPSGLAGTHSTDTQYF. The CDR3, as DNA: TGCGCCAGCAGCTTGCCATCGGGACTAGCGGGCACACATAGCACAGATACGCAGTATTTT.

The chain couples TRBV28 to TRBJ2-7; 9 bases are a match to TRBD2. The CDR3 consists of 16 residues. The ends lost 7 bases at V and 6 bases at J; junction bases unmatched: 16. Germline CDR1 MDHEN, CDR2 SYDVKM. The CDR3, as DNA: TGTGCCAGCAATACCCGGGATAGCGGGAGAGGTGTCGAGCAGTACTTC. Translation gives CASNTRDSGRGVEQYF.

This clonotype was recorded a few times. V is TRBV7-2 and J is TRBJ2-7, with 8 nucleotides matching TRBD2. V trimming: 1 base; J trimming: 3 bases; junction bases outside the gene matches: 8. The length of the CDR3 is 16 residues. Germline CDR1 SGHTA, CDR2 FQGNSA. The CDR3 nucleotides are TGTGCCAGCAGCTTAGTAGGTAGCGGGACTGGCTACGAGCAGTACTTC. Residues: CASSLVGSGTGYEQYF.

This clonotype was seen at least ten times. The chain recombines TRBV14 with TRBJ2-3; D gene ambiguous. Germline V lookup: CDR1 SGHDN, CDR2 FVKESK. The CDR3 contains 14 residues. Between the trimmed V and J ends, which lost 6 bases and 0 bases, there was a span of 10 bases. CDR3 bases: TGTGCCAGCAGTTTGCGGCCAAGCACAGATACGCAGTATTTT. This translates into CASSLRPSTDTQYF.

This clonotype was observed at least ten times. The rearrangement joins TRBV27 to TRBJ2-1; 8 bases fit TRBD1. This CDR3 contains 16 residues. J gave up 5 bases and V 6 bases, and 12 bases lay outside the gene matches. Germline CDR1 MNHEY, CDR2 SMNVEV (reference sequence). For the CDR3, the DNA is TGTGCCAGCAGCTATTACCGGGACAGGTTACACAATGAGCAGTTCTTC. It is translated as CASSYYRDRLHNEQFF.

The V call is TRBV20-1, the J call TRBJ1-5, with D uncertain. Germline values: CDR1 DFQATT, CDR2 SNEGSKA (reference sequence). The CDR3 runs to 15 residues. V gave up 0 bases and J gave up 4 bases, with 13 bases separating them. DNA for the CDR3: TGCAGTGCTAGAGACCGCCATATGGGAAATCAGCCCCAGCATTTT. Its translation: CSARDRHMGNQPQHF.

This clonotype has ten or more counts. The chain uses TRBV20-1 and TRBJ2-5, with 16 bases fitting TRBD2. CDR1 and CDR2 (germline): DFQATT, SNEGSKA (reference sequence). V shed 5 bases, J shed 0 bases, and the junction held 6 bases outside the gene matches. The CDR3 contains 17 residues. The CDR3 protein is CSAPGTSGRADQETQYF. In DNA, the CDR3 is TGCAGTGCTCCCGGGACTAGCGGGAGGGCCGACCAAGAGACCCAGTACTTC.

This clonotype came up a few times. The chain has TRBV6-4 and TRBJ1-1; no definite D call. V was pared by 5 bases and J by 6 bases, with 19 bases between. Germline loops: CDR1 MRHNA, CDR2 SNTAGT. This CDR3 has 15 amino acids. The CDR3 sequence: CASSPLGGRIAEAFF. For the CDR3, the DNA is TGTGCCAGCAGTCCCCTTGGAGGCCGTATCGCTGAAGCTTTCTTT.

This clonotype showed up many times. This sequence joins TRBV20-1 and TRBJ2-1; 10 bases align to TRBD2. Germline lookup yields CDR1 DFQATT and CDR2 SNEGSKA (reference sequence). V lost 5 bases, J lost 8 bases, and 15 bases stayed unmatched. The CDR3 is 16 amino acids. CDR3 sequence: CSAPRDLSGRGYEQFF. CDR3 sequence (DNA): TGCAGTGCTCCACGGGACCTGAGCGGGAGGGGATATGAGCAGTTCTTC.

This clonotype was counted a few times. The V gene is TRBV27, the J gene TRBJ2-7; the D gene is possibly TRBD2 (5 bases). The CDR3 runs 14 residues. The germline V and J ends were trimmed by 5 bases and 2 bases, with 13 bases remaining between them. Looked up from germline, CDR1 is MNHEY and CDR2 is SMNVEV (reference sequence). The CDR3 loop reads CASSPRTSTYEQYF. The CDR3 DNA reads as TGTGCCAGCAGTCCCCGGACTTCAACCTACGAGCAGTACTTC.

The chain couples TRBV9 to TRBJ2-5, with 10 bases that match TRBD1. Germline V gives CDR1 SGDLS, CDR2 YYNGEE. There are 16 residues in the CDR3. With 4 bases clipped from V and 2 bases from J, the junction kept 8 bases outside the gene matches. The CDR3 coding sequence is TGTGCCAGCAGCCCACGGGACAGGGGATTACAAGAGACCCAGTACTTC. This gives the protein CASSPRDRGLQETQYF. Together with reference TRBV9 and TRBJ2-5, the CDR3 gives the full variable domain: DSGVTQTPKHLITATGQRVTLRCSPRSGDLSVYWYQQSLDQGLQFLIQYYNGEERAKGNILERFSAQQFPDLHSELNLSSLELGDSALYFCASSPRDRGLQETQYFGPGTRLLVL.

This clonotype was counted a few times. CDR3: CSDLVSIYNEQFF. CDR3 sequence (DNA): TGCAGCGATTTAGTGAGCATCTACAATGAGCAGTTCTTC. The chain has TRBV29-1 and TRBJ2-1; D unresolved. Looked up from germline, CDR1 is SQVTM and CDR2 is ANQGSEA. Trimming left V 7 bases short and J 3 bases short, with 13 bases between. The CDR3 extends over 13 amino acids.

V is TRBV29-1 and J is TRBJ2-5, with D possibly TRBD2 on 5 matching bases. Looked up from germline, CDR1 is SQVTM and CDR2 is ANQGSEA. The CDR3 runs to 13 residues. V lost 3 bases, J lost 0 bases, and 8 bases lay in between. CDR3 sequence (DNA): TGCAGCGTTGACCTGCGGGACCAAGAGACCCAGTACTTC. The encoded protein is CSVDLRDQETQYF.